Sequencing of this T cell receptor (beta chain) was carried out in a study of shared clonotypes between healthy human individuals. Study background: With ages of 18 to 49, the donors were a couple of women and three men. Whole-study findings and limits: The authors expected sequencing depth to affect clonotype sharing among donors.

Sequencing was performed with immunoSEQ multiplex PCR; in TCRdb, only in-frame clones are kept and a portion is missing. The table lists some 320,000 clones, roughly 84% of them singletons, with roughly 17% in the top ten. The CDR3 has 15 residues. Germline assignment: CDR1 MNHNY and CDR2 SVGAGI (reference sequence). Losses at the gene ends were 8 bases for V and 0 bases for J; bases not matched to a gene: 7. Remarks on this clone: Its antigen is not known.

Every donor, a Caucasian adult, lived in Nashville, Tennessee. CD45RO+ cells and CCR7-negative CD45RA+ TemRA cells were combined as CD8 memory. The specimen sequenced was memory CD8+ T cells sorted from blood. Subset in this sample: CD45RO+ cells pooled with CCR7-negative TemRA cells. This sequence originates from a man aged 18 to 29 in good health. The chain recombines TRBV6-6 with TRBJ2-7, with TRBD2 matching over 10 bases. CDR3: CASGLAEWPSYEQYF. In nucleotides, the CDR3 is TGTGCCAGCGGACTAGCGGAGTGGCCCTCCTACGAGCAGTACTTC.